The 17 T cell receptor beta chains listed next were all sequenced from one sample in a study of T cell responses to AZD1222 COVID-19 vaccine. Sequenced by immunoSEQ multiplex PCR; TCRdb stores in-frame clones only, minus some. The sample has roughly 190,000 clones, roughly 91% seen once. The sample in question was peripheral blood, obtained on day 0 of AZD1222 vaccination. The receptors stem from an adult in good health.

The genes are TRBV6-5 and TRBJ2-2; TRBD1 agrees at 12 bases. V gave up 6 bases and J gave up 7 bases; unmatched junction bases: 6. This CDR3 has 15 amino acids. Germline-derived CDR1 and CDR2 are MNHEY and SVGAGI. CDR3 amino acids: CASRSGTGGHGELFF. Here the CDR3 DNA reads TGTGCCAGCAGATCAGGGACAGGGGGCCACGGGGAGCTGTTTTTT.

This chain joins TRBV28 and TRBJ1-3; the D is unclear. CDR1 MDHEN and CDR2 SYDVKM come from the germline V gene. Trimming pared 8 bases from V and 3 bases from J, leaving 8 bases between. The CDR3 length is 12 residues. CDR3 nucleotides: TGTGCCAGCGCTGTCTTTGGAAACACCATATATTTT. The encoded protein is CASAVFGNTIYF.

This chain connects TRBV25-1 to TRBJ2-5; the D call may be TRBD1 or TRBD2 (5 bases each). Germline loops: CDR1 MGHDK, CDR2 SYGVNS. The CDR3 loop spans 15 amino acids. Trimming left V 2 bases short and J 2 bases short, with 12 bases between. This chain's CDR3 is CASSEGGLGQETQYF. CDR3 bases: TGTGCCAGCAGTGAAGGGGGTCTAGGTCAAGAGACCCAGTACTTC. The entire variable domain, with the rest obtained from reference TRBV25-1 and TRBJ2-5, is as follows: EADIYQTPRYLVIGTGKKITLECSQTMGHDKMYWYQQDPGMELHLIHYSYGVNSTEKGDLSSESTVSRIRTEHFPLTLESARPSHTSQYLCASSEGGLGQETQYFGPGTRLLVL.

This sequence joins TRBV5-6 and TRBJ2-7, with TRBD1 matching 10 bases. The V segment lost 6 bases and the J segment 9 bases; nucleotides outside the gene matches: 12. Germline V gives CDR1 SGHDT, CDR2 YYEEEE. The CDR3 contains 14 residues. CDR3 amino acids: CASTRGTGVFRQYF. The CDR3, as DNA: TGTGCCAGCACTCGGGGGACAGGGGTATTTAGGCAGTACTTC.

The gene calls are TRBV29-1 and TRBJ2-7, with 7 nucleotides matching TRBD1. V lost 7 bases, J lost 3 bases, and 6 bases stayed unmatched. Germline CDR1 is SQVTM and CDR2 is ANQGSEA. The CDR3 is 12 amino acids. The DNA for the CDR3 is TGCAGCGCCGACAGGGACGTCTACGAGCAGTACTTC. It yields the protein CSADRDVYEQYF.

This rearrangement joins TRBV29-1 to TRBJ2-1; D is unresolved. Trimming cost V 3 bases and J 6 bases, with 0 bases left between them. There are 9 residues in the CDR3. CDR1 is SQVTM, CDR2 ANQGSEA, per germline. CDR3 loop: CSVDNEQFF. The CDR3 nucleotides read TGCAGCGTTGACAATGAGCAGTTCTTC.

The chain combines TRBV28 with TRBJ1-2, with TRBD1 as a possible D gene (5 bases). Trimming cost V 5 bases and J 2 bases, with 15 bases left between them. CDR3 length equals 15 residues. Germline loops: CDR1 MDHEN, CDR2 SYDVKM. CDR3 protein: CASSPSWGGNYGYTF. In nucleotides, the CDR3 is TGTGCCAGCAGTCCCTCTTGGGGGGGAAACTATGGCTACACCTTC.

Turning to this clone: Different DNA sequences within this sample yield the same CDR3. The chain has TRBV5-1 and TRBJ1-3, with D possibly matching TRBD1 (5 bases). In germline, CDR1 is SGHRS, CDR2 YFSETQ. CDR3 length equals 13 residues. Trimming stripped 0 bases from V and 7 bases from J, with 8 bases between. The CDR3 is CASSLGDGNTIYF. The CDR3 nucleotides are TGCGCCAGCAGCTTGGGGGACGGGAACACCATATATTTT.

V usage is TRBV2 and J usage is TRBJ2-1; D may be TRBD1 (5 bases). Trimming shortened V by 4 bases and J by 8 bases, and 12 bases separated the two germline ends. Germline CDR1 reads SNHLY; CDR2 reads FYNNEI. CDR3 length equals 13 residues. The CDR3, as DNA: TGTGCCAGCAGTGCAGGGTTCCGCGATGAGCAGTTCTTC. Its translation is CASSAGFRDEQFF.

V is TRBV9 and J is TRBJ1-1, with TRBD1 matching 8 bases. V shed 3 bases, J shed 0 bases, and the junction held 7 bases outside the gene matches. There are 16 residues in the CDR3. Germline lookup yields CDR1 SGDLS and CDR2 YYNGEE. The CDR3 is CASSAHRGDMNTEAFF. In nucleotides, the CDR3 is TGTGCCAGCAGCGCCCACAGGGGGGATATGAACACTGAAGCTTTCTTT.

This clone was found a few times. The chain combines TRBV18 with TRBJ2-1; 8 bases match TRBD2. Germline trimming cut 3 bases from V and 4 bases from J; bases unmatched to any gene: 14. This CDR3 comprises 18 residues. Germline assignment: CDR1 KGHSH and CDR2 LQKENI. The chain's CDR3 is CASSPPVGSREDYNEQFF. In DNA, the CDR3 is TGTGCCAGCTCACCTCCAGTAGGTTCGCGGGAGGATTACAATGAGCAGTTCTTC.

V and J are TRBV7-8 and TRBJ2-3; 9 nucleotides match TRBD2. Germline V gene lookup returns CDR1 SGHVS and CDR2 FQNEAQ. The CDR3 is 16 amino acids. J was trimmed by 0 bases and V by 3 bases; bases with no gene match: 4. CDR3 nucleotide sequence: TGTGCCAGCAGCTTTAGACTAGCGGCTAGCACAGATACGCAGTATTTT. Translated, it gives CASSFRLAASTDTQYF.

V usage is TRBV6-6 and J usage is TRBJ2-6; 8 bases align to TRBD1. The CDR3 runs 16 residues. The V gene's germline CDR1 is MNHNY and CDR2 SVGAGI (reference sequence). V lost 6 bases to trimming and J lost 0 bases; unmatched junction nucleotides: 4. Written as DNA, the CDR3 is TGTGCCAGCAGGCGGACAGGGCTCTCTGGGGCCAACGTCCTGACTTTC. Protein: CASRRTGLSGANVLTF.

The rearrangement uses TRBV19 and TRBJ1-1; perhaps TRBD1 as D (5 bases). Germline V gives CDR1 LNHDA, CDR2 SQIVND (reference sequence). V was shortened by 4 bases and J by 4 bases, with 16 bases between the two germline ends. This CDR3 has 15 residues. This chain's CDR3 is CASSRRAPGGTEAFF. The CDR3 DNA follows: TGTGCCAGTAGTAGGAGGGCCCCCGGGGGCACTGAAGCTTTCTTT.

The chain links TRBV4-1 to TRBJ1-2; unclear D gene. The V gene lost 0 bases and the J gene lost 2 bases, with 4 bases spanning the gap. Germline CDR1 and CDR2: MGHRA and YSYEKL. The CDR3 extends over 13 amino acids. The CDR3 nucleotides read TGCGCCAGCAGCCAAGACGGAAACTATGGCTACACCTTC. Protein sequence: CASSQDGNYGYTF.

The chain has TRBV13 and TRBJ2-2; TRBD1 or TRBD2 may be the D gene (6 bases each). Germline CDR1 PRHDT, CDR2 FYEKMQ (reference sequence). Trimming removed 5 bases from V and 5 bases from J, with 18 bases in between. The length of the CDR3 is 16 residues. The CDR3 DNA sequence: TGTGCCAGCAGCCCCCGGAGGGGGTTGCGGACCGGGGAGCTGTTTTTT. As protein: CASSPRRGLRTGELFF.

This rearrangement joins TRBV29-1 to TRBJ2-1; the D gene is possibly TRBD2 (6 bases). This CDR3 is 13 amino acids long. V was trimmed by 3 bases and J by 3 bases, leaving 9 bases between them. CDR1 and CDR2 (germline): SQVTM, ANQGSEA. The CDR3 DNA follows: TGCAGCGTTGATCTAGCGCTCTACAATGAGCAGTTCTTC. Protein: CSVDLALYNEQFF.